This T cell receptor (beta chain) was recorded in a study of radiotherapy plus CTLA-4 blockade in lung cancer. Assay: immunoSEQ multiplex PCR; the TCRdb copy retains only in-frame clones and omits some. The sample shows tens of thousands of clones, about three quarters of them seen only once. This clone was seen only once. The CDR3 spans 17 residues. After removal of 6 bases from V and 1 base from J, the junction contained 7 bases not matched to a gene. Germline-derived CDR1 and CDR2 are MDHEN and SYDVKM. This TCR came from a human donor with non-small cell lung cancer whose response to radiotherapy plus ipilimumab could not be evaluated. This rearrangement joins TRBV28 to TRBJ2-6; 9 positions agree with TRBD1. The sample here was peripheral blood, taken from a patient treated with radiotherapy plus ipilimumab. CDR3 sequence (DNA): TGTGCCAGCAGGGAGGGGACAGGGAGTTCTGGGGCCAACGTCCTGACTTTC. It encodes CASREGTGSSGANVLTF.